The rows below give T cell receptor beta chains drawn from one sample of a study of metastatic and nonmetastatic thyroid tumors. TCRdb ran MiXCR on the PCR reads. The table records 25,000 to 30,000 clones, roughly 23% of them present only once. The material sequenced was blood. Receptor source: a female donor with papillary thyroid cancer or a benign thyroid nodule (not recorded which). Some clones in this sample may be carry-over from other donors' samples. Each CDR3 is given with its conserved first and last residue. A D gene is named only where the DNA matches it firmly. A clone size is listed for some rows: how often the clone was seen (once, few, many), or a class if it is expanded.

V gene	clone size	D gene	J gene	CDR3 protein
TRBV6-5	few	TRBD2	TRBJ2-3	CASSDSGGRWTYTQYF
TRBV24-1	many	.	TRBJ2-5	CATSAPGAGSPQETQYF
TRBV27	few	TRBD2	TRBJ2-7	CASRVGVLGTSGKEQYF
TRBV19	few	.	TRBJ2-7	CASSDTIGYEQYF
TRBV20-1	.	TRBD2	TRBJ2-3	CGARQLAAGPDTQYF
TRBV30	.	.	TRBJ1-2	CAWSVGFIYGYTF
TRBV12-3/TRBV12-4	medium-sized	.	TRBJ2-1	CASSSVASYNEQFF
TRBV30	.	TRBD1	TRBJ2-2	CAWRGDRANTGELFF
TRBV9	many	.	TRBJ1-2	CASSQSLGGSGYTF
TRBV16	many	TRBD2	TRBJ2-7	CASRLAGAITYEQYF
TRBV7-6	many	.	TRBJ2-7	CASSLSEGYEQYF
TRBV20-1	.	TRBD2	TRBJ2-7	CSARPLRTSGSASYEQYF
TRBV5-6	many	.	TRBJ1-4	CASSYSGSLYEKLFF
TRBV5-1	many	.	TRBJ2-5	CASSLAHGTQETQYF
TRBV9	.	.	TRBJ2-6	CASSPRPSGANVLTF
TRBV20-1	many	.	TRBJ1-1	CSAKGWTEAFF
TRBV12-3/TRBV12-4	medium-sized	TRBD2	TRBJ2-1	CASRPSGGEQFF
TRBV27	medium-sized	TRBD1	TRBJ2-7	CASTGQGYEQYF
TRBV10-2	few	.	TRBJ2-7	CASSETDSYEQYF
TRBV6-5	.	.	TRBJ1-1	CASSSSTWQAFF
TRBV27	many	.	TRBJ2-2	CASSLLRGGRVSTGELFF
TRBV6-1	medium-sized	.	TRBJ2-2	CASSDWGSSGELFF
TRBV11-2	many	TRBD2	TRBJ2-3	CASSRRSGEEGDTQYF